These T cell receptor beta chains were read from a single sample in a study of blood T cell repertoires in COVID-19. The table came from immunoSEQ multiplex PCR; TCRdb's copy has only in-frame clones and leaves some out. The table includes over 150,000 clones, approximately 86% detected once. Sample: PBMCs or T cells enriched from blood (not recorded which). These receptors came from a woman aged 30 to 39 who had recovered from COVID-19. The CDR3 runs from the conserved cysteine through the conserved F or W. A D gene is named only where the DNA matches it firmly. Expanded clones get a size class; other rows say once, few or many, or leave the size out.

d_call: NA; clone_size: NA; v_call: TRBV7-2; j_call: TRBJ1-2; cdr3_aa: CASSLGTVANYGYTF; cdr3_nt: TGTGCCAGCAGCTTAGGGACAGTAGCTAACTATGGCTACACCTTC
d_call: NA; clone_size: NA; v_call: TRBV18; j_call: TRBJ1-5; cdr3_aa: CASSPSGAQYSNQPQHF; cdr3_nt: TGTGCCAGCTCACCCTCAGGGGCCCAATATAGCAATCAGCCCCAGCATTTT
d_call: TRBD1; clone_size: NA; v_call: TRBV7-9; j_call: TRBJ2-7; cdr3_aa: CASSHKSGQGAYEQYF; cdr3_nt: TGTGCCAGCAGCCATAAATCGGGACAGGGGGCCTACGAGCAGTACTTC
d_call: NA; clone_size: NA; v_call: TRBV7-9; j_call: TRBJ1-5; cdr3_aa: CASSIHSSNQPQHF; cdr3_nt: TGTGCCAGCAGCATCCACAGTAGCAATCAGCCCCAGCATTTT
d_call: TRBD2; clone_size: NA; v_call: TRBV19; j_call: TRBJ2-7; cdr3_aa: CASSSGGDSYEQYF; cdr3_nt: TGTGCCAGTAGTAGCGGGGGGGATTCCTACGAGCAGTACTTC
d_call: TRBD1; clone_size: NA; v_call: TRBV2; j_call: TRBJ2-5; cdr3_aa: CASTGQGVGAQYF; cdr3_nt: TGTGCCTCGACAGGACAGGGCGTTGGGGCCCAGTACTTC
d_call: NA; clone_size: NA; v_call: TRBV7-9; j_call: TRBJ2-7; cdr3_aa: CASSRPQGRSSYEQYF; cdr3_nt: TGTGCCAGCAGTCGGCCCCAGGGCCGGAGCTCCTACGAGCAGTACTTC
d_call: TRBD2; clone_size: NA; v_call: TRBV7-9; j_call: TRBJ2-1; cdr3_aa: CASSSGLDEQFF; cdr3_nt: TGTGCCAGCAGCTCCGGACTAGATGAGCAGTTCTTC
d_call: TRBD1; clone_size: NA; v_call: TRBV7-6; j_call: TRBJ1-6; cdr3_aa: CASSSGYRGRNSPLHF; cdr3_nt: TGTGCCAGCAGCTCCGGATACAGGGGACGCAATTCACCCCTCCACTTT
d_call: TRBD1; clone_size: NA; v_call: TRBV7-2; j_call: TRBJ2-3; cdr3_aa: CASSLTGTGNADTQYF; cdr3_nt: TGTGCCAGCAGCTTGACCGGGACAGGGAACGCAGATACGCAGTATTTT
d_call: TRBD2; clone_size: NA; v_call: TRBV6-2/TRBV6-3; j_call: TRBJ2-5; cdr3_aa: CASSPGLAGGQETQYF; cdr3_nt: TGTGCCAGCAGCCCCGGACTAGCGGGGGGCCAAGAGACCCAGTACTTC
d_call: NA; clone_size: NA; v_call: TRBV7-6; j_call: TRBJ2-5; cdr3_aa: CASSPGFGIQETQYF; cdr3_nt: TGTGCCAGCAGCCCGGGCTTCGGGATCCAAGAGACCCAGTACTTC
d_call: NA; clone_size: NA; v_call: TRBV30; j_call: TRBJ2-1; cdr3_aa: CAWSVTGPYNEQFF; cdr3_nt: TGTGCCTGGAGTGTAACAGGTCCCTACAATGAGCAGTTCTTC
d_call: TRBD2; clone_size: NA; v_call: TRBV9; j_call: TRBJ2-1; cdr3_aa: CASSVGGGVNNEQFF; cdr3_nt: TGTGCCAGCAGCGTAGGCGGGGGGGTAAACAATGAGCAGTTCTTC
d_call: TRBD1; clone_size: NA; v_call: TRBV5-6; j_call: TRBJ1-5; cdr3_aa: CASSLRQGIGQPQHF; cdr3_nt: TGTGCCAGCAGCTTGCGACAGGGAATCGGTCAGCCCCAGCATTTT
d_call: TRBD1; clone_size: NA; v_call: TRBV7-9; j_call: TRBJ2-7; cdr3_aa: CASNTGVGEQYF; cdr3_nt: TGTGCCAGCAACACAGGGGTAGGCGAGCAGTACTTC
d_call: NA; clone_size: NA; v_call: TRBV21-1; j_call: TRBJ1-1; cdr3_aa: CASSKEATVNTEAFF; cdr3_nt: TGTGCCAGCAGCAAAGAGGCGACAGTAAACACTGAAGCTTTCTTT
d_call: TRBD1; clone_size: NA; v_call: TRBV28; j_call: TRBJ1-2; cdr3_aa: CASSSSAIQGVDYGYTF; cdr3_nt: TGTGCCAGCAGTTCTTCCGCGATCCAGGGGGTGGACTATGGCTACACCTTC
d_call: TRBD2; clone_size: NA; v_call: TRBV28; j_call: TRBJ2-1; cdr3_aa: CASSLSSGDSSYNEQFF; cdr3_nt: TGTGCCAGCAGTTTATCTAGCGGGGACAGCTCCTACAATGAGCAGTTCTTC
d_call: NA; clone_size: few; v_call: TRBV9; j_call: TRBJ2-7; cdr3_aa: CASSVSGGAGQPYEQYF; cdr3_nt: TGTGCCAGCAGCGTTTCAGGGGGTGCGGGACAGCCCTACGAGCAGTACTTC
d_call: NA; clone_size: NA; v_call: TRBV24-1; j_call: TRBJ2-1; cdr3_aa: CATSEGGAGRVNEQFF; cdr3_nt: TGTGCCACCAGTGAAGGGGGGGCAGGGAGAGTCAATGAGCAGTTCTTC
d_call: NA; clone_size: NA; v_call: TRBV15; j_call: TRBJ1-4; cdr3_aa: CATSVGGLEKLFF; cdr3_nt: TGTGCCACCAGCGTGGGGGGGCTGGAAAAACTGTTTTTT
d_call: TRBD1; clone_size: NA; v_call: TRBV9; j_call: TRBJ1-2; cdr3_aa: CASSPQTGSYGYTF; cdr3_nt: TGTGCCAGCAGCCCCCAGACAGGGTCCTATGGCTACACCTTC
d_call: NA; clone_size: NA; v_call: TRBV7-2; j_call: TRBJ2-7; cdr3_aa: CASSLERSYEQYF; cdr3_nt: TGTGCCAGCAGCTTAGAACGGTCCTACGAGCAGTACTTC
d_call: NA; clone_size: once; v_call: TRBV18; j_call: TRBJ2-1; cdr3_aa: CASSPPGDSYNEQFF; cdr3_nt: TGTGCCAGCTCACCGCCGGGAGACTCCTACAATGAGCAGTTCTTC
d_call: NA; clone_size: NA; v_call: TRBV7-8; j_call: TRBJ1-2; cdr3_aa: CASSLEQGVPAYGYTF; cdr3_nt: TGTGCCAGCAGCTTGGAACAGGGTGTCCCTGCCTATGGCTACACCTTC
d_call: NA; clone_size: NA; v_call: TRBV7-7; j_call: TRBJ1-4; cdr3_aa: CASSPRPGSNEKLFF; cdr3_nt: TGTGCTAGCAGTCCCCGCCCCGGGTCTAATGAAAAACTGTTTTTT
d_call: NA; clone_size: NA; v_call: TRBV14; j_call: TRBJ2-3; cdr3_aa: CASSRSGLDTQYF; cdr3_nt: TGTGCCAGCAGCCGATCGGGTTTAGATACGCAGTATTTT
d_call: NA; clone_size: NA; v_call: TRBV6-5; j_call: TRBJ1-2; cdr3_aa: CASSLTGTRHGYTF; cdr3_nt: TGTGCCAGCAGTCTGACCGGGACAAGGCATGGCTACACCTTC
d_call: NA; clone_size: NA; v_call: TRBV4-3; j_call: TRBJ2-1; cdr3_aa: CASSLSGSSYNEQFF; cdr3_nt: TGCGCCAGCAGCCTTAGCGGCAGCTCCTACAATGAGCAGTTCTTC
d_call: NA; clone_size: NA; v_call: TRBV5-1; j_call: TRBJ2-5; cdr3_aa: CASSGALGQETQYF; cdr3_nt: TGCGCCAGCAGCGGGGCGCTGGGGCAAGAGACCCAGTACTTC
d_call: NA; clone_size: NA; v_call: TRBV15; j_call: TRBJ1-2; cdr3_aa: CATSRVRGGNYGYTF; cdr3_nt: TGTGCCACCAGCAGAGTAAGGGGCGGAAACTATGGCTACACCTTC
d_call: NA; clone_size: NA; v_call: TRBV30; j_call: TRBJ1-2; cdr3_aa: CAWNTGAVYGYGYTF; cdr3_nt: TGTGCCTGGAACACAGGAGCCGTCTATGGCTATGGCTACACCTTC
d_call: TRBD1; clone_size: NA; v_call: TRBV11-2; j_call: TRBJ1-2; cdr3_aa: CASSLSDRGGYYGYTF; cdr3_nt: TGTGCCAGCAGCCTTTCTGACAGGGGGGGTTATTATGGCTACACCTTC
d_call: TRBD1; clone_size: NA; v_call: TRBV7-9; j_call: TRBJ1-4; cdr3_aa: CASSSGGAEKLFF; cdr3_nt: TGTGCCAGCAGCTCAGGGGGCGCGGAAAAACTGTTTTTT
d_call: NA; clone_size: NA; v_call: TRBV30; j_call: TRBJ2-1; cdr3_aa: CAWSVGSGRNNEQFF; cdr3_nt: TGTGCCTGGAGTGTTGGGTCAGGGAGGAACAATGAGCAGTTCTTC
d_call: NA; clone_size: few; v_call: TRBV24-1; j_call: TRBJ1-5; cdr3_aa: CATSDGTLSSGQPQHF; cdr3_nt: TGTGCCACCAGTGATGGGACACTGAGTTCGGGTCAGCCCCAGCATTTT
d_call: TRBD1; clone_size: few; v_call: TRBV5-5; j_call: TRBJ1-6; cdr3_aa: CASSLGGLNSPLHF; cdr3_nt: TGTGCCAGCAGCTTAGGGGGCCTTAATTCACCCCTCCACTTT
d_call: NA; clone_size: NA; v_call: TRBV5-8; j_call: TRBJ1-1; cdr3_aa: CASSLDGRNTEAFF; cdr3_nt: TGTGCCAGCAGCTTGGATGGGCGGAACACTGAAGCTTTCTTT
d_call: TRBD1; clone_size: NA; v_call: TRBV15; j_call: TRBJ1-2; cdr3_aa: CATSRDRGRDPGYTF; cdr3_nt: TGTGCCACCAGCAGAGACAGGGGGCGAGACCCTGGCTACACCTTC
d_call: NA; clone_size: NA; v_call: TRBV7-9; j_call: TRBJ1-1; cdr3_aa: CASSRGTYEAFF; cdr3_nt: TGTGCCAGCAGCAGGGGGACATATGAAGCTTTCTTT
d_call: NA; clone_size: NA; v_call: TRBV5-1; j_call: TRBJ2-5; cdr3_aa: CASSLLETQYF; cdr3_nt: TGCGCCAGCAGCTTGCTAGAGACCCAGTACTTC
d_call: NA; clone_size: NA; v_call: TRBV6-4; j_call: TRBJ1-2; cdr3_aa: CATRRVADSNYGYTF; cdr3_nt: TGTGCCACCCGTCGAGTGGCAGACAGTAACTATGGCTACACCTTC
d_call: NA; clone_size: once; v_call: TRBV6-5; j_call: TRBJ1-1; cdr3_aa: CASSSLTEAFF; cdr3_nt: TGTGCCAGCAGTTCCCTCACTGAAGCTTTCTTT
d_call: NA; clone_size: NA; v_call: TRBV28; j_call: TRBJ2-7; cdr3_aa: CASSWDFSYEQYF; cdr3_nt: TGTGCCAGCAGTTGGGACTTCTCCTACGAGCAGTACTTC
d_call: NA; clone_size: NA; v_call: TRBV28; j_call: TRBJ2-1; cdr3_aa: CASSPASSYNEQFF; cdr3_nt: TGTGCCAGCAGTCCCGCGAGCTCCTACAATGAGCAGTTCTTC
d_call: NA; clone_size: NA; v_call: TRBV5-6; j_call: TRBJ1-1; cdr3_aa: CASSRWYQGSRNTEAFF; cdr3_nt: TGTGCCAGCAGCCGGTGGTATCAGGGGTCGCGGAACACTGAAGCTTTCTTT
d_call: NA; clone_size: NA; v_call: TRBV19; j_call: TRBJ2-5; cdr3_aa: CASSMDSDGGRETQYF; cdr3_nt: TGTGCCAGTAGTATGGACAGCGATGGTGGAAGAGAGACCCAGTACTTC
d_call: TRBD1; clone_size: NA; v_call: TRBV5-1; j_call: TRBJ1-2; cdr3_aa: CASSARTGGYTF; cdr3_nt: TGCGCCAGCAGCGCTCGGACAGGGGGCTACACCTTC
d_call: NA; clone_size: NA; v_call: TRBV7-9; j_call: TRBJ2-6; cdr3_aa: CASSPVSGANVLTF; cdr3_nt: TGTGCCAGCAGCCCTGTCTCTGGGGCCAACGTCCTGACTTTC
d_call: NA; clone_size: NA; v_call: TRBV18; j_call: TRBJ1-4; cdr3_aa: CASSPGRGEKLFF; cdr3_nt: TGTGCCAGCTCACCAGGGAGAGGAGAAAAACTGTTTTTT
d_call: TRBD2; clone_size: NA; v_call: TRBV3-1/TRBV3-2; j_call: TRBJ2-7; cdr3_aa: CASSQLREGRYEQYF; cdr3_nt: TGTGCCAGCAGCCAGCTGCGGGAGGGCCGATACGAGCAGTACTTC
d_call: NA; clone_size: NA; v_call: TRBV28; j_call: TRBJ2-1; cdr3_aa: CASSLKLFLNEQFF; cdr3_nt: TGTGCCAGCAGCCTTAAGCTTTTCCTAAATGAGCAGTTCTTC